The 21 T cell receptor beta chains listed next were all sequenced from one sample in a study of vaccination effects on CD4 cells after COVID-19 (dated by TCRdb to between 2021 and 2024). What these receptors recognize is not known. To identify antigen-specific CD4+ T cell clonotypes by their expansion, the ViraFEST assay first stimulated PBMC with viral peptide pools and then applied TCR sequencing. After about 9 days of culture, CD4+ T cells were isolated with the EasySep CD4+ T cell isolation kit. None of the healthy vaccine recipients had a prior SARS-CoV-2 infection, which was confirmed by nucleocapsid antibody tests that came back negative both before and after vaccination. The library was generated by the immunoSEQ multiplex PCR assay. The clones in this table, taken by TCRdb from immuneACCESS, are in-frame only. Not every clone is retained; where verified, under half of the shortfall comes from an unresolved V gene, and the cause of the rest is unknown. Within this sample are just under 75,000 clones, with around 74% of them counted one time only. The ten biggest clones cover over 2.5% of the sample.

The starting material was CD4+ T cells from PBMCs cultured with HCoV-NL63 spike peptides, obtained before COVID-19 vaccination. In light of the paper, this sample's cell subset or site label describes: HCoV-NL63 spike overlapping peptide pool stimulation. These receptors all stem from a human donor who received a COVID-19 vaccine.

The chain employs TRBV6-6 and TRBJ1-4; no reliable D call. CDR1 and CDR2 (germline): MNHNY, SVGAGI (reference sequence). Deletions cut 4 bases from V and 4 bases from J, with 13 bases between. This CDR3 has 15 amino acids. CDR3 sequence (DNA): TGTGCCAGCAGTTCCCCCACCGACTATAATGAAAAACTGTTTTTT. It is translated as CASSSPTDYNEKLFF.

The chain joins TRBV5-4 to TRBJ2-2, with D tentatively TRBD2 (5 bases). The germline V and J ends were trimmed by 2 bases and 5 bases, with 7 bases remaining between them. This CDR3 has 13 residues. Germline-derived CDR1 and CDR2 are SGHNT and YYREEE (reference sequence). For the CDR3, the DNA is TGTGCCAGCAGCTTTGGGGAGACCGGGGAGCTGTTTTTT. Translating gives CASSFGETGELFF.

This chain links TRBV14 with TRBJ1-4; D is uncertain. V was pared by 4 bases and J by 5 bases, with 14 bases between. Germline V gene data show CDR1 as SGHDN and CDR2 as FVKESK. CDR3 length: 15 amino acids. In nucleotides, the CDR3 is TGTGCCAGCAGCCCCCATGGACTGTTGAATGAAAAACTGTTTTTT. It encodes CASSPHGLLNEKLFF.

CDR3 sequence: CASSIISGESQPQHF. Here the CDR3 DNA reads TGTGCCAGTAGTATAATTAGCGGGGAATCTCAGCCCCAGCATTTT. The V gene is TRBV19, the J gene TRBJ1-5; no firm D call. With 2 bases removed from V and 6 bases from J, the gap between germline ends came to 14 bases. CDR1 is LNHDA, CDR2 SQIVND, per germline (reference sequence). The CDR3 spans 15 residues.

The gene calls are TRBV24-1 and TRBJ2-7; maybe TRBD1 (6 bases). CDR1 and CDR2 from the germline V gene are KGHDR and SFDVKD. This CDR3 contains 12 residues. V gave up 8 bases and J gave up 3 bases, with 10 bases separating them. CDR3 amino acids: CATTWTDYEQYV. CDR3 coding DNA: TGTGCCACCACCTGGACAGACTACGAGCAGTACGTC.

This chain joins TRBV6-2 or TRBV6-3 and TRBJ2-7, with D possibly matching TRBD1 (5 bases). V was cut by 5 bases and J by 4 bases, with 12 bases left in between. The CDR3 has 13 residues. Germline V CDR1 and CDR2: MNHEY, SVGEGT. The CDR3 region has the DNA TGTGCCAGCAGTGTCCAGGGTAGATACGAGCAGTACGTC. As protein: CASSVQGRYEQYV.

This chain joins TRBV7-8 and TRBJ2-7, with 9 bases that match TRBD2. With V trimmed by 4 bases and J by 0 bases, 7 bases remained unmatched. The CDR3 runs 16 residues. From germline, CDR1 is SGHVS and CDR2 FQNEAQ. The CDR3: CASSSGLAGNSYEQYV. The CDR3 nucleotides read TGTGCCAGCAGCTCTGGTCTAGCGGGGAACTCCTACGAGCAGTACGTC.

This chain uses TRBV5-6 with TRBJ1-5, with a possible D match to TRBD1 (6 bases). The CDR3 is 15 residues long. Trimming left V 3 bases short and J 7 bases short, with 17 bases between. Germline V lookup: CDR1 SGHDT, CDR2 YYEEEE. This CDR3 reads CASSSGPGVTQPQHF. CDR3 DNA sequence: TGTGCCAGCAGCTCGGGACCAGGGGTGACGCAGCCCCAGCATTTT. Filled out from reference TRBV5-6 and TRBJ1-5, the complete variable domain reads DAGVTQSPTHLIKTRGQQVTLRCSPKSGHDTVSWYQQALGQGPQFIFQYYEEEERQRGNFPDRFSGHQFPNYSSELNVNALLLGDSALYLCASSSGPGVTQPQHFGDGTRLSIL.

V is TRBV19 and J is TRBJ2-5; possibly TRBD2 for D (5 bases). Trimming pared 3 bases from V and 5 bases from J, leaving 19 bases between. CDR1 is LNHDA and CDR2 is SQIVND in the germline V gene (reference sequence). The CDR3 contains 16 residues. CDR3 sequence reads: CASSIQYRLLTETQYF. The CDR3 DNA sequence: TGTGCCAGTAGTATTCAGTACAGACTATTAACGGAGACCCAGTACTTC.

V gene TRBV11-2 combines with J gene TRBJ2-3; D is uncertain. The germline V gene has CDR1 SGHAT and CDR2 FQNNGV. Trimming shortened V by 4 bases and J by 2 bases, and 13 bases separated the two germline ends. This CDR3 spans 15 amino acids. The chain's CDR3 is CASSSVPGFTDTQYF. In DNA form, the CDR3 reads TGTGCCAGCAGCTCGGTGCCTGGATTCACAGATACGCAGTATTTT.

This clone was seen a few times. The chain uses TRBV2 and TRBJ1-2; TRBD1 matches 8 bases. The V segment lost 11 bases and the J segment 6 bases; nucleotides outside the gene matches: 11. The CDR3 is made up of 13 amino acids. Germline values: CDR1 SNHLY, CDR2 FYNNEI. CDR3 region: CAARTGLTDGYTF. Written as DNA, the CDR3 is TGTGCCGCTAGGACAGGGTTGACGGATGGCTACACCTTC.

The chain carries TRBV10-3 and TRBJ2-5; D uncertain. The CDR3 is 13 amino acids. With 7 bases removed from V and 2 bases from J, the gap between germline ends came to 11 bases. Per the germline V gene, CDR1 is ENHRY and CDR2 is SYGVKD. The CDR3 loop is CAIKGQYQETQYF. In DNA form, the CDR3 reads TGTGCCATCAAGGGCCAGTATCAAGAGACCCAGTACTTC.

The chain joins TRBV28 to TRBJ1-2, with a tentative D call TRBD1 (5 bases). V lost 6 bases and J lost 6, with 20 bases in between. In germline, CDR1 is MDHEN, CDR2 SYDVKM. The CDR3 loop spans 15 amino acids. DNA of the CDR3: TGTGCCAGCAGGCGGCCCCCGGGGGGGGAGGATGGCTACACCTTC. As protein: CASRRPPGGEDGYTF.

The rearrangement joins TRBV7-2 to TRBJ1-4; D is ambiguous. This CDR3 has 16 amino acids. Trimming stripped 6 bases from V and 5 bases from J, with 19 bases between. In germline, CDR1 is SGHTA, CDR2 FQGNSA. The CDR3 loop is CASSSSRRGGNEKLFF. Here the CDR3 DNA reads TGTGCCAGCAGTTCCTCTCGACGGGGAGGGAATGAAAAACTGTTTTTT.

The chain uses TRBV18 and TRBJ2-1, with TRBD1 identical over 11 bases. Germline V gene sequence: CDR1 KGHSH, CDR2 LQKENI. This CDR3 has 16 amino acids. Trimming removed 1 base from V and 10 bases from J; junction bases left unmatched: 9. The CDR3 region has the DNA TGTGCCAGCTCACCACTGCTGGACAGGGGGCTCGAGGAGCAGTTCTTC. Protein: CASSPLLDRGLEEQFF.

CDR3 loop: CASSLWTGGTEAFF. CDR3 nucleotide sequence: TGTGCCAGCTCACTGTGGACAGGGGGTACTGAAGCTTTCTTT. The rearrangement uses TRBV18 and TRBJ1-1, with 10 nucleotides matching TRBD1. Germline V gene sequence: CDR1 KGHSH, CDR2 LQKENI. CDR3 length: 14 amino acids. The V segment lost 4 bases and the J segment 5 bases; nucleotides outside the gene matches: 4.

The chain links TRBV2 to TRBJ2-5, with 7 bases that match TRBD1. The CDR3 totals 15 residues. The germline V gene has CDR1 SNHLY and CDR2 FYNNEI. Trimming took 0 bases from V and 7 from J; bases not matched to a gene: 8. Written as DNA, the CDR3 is TGTGCCAGCAGTGAAGCTCGAGGGGGCCCAGGGACCCAGTACTTC. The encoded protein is CASSEARGGPGTQYF.

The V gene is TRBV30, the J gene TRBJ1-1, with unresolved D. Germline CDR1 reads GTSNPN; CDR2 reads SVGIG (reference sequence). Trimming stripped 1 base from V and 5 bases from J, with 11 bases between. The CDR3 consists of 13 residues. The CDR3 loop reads CAWSGEGWTEAFF. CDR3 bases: TGTGCCTGGAGTGGGGAAGGCTGGACTGAAGCTTTCTTT.

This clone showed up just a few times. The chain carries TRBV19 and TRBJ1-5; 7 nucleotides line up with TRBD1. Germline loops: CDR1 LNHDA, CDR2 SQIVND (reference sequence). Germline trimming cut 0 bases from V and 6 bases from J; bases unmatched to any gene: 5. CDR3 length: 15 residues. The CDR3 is CASSIEAGGSQPQHF. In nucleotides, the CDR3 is TGTGCCAGTAGTATAGAGGCAGGGGGAAGTCAGCCCCAGCATTTT.

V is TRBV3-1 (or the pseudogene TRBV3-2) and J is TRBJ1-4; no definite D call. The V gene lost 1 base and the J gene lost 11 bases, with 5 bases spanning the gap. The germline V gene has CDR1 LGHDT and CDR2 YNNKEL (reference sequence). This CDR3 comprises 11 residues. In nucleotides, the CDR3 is TGTGCCAGCAGCCAAGGGTGGAAACTGTTTTTT. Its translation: CASSQGWKLFF.

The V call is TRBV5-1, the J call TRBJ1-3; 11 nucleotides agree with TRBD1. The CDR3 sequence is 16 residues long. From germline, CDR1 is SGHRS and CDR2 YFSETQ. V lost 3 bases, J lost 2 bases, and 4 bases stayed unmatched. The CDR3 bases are TGCGCCAGCAGCTCGCAGGGACAGGGGGCTGGAAACACCATATATTTT. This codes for CASSSQGQGAGNTIYF. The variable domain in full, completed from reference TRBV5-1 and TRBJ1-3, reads KAGVTQTPRYLIKTRGQQVTLSCSPISGHRSVSWYQQTPGQGLQFLFEYFSETQRNKGNFPGRFSGRQFSNSRSEMNVSTLELGDSALYLCASSSQGQGAGNTIYFGEGSWLTVV.